A single sample gave rise to the 21 T cell receptor beta chains below, sequenced in a study of somatic mutations in cytotoxic T cells in rheumatoid arthritis. Assay: immunoSEQ multiplex PCR; the TCRdb copy retains only in-frame clones and omits some. The repertoire holds 14,000 or so clones, with 78% as singletons. The sequencing input was CD8+ T cells sorted from blood. Every receptor here comes from an adult with rheumatoid arthritis.

The chain carries TRBV10-3 and TRBJ1-2; D is unresolved. Germline CDR1 is ENHRY and CDR2 is SYGVKD. V lost 0 bases, J lost 4 bases, and 15 bases lay in between. CDR3 length: 16 amino acids. The CDR3 here is CAISESGVVYSYGYTF. CDR3 coding DNA: TGTGCCATCAGTGAGTCAGGAGTCGTCTACTCCTATGGCTACACCTTC.

V is TRBV28 and J is TRBJ2-7; a weak D match, TRBD2 (5 bases). The CDR3 loop spans 15 amino acids. Per the germline V gene, CDR1 is MDHEN and CDR2 is SYDVKM. Trimming stripped 3 bases from V and 3 bases from J, with 15 bases between. CDR3 in amino acids: CASSLKFEGFYEQYF. The CDR3, as DNA: TGTGCCAGCAGTTTGAAGTTTGAGGGTTTCTACGAGCAGTACTTC.

The V gene is TRBV11-2, the J gene TRBJ2-7; D gene unclear. Trimming pared 4 bases from V and 0 bases from J, leaving 4 bases between. The CDR3 spans 12 residues. The V gene's germline CDR1 is SGHAT and CDR2 FQNNGV. This chain's CDR3 is CASSYGSYEQYF. The CDR3 DNA is TGTGCCAGCAGCTACGGCTCCTACGAGCAGTACTTC.

This clone was seen a few times. This chain connects TRBV11-1 to TRBJ2-1; 7 positions agree with TRBD2. This CDR3 comprises 12 residues. V lost 2 bases and J lost 14; bases outside the gene matches: 6. Germline V gene data show CDR1 as SGHAT and CDR2 as FQDESV (reference sequence). CDR3 protein: CASSLIGGREFF. The CDR3 DNA is TGTGCCAGCAGCTTAATCGGGGGGAGGGAGTTCTTC.

This rearrangement joins TRBV29-1 to TRBJ2-7; no clear D. The CDR3 consists of 13 residues. Deletions cut 5 bases from V and 0 bases from J, with 11 bases between. Germline CDR1 reads SQVTM; CDR2 reads ANQGSEA. The chain's CDR3 is CSVTTMTSYEQYF. For the CDR3, the DNA is TGCAGCGTTACGACAATGACCTCCTACGAGCAGTACTTC.

The DNA of the CDR3 is TGTGCCAGCAGCACCTTTTCGGGAGGGCGCGCCTACGAGCAGTACTTC. Translated, it gives CASSTFSGGRAYEQYF. V gene TRBV5-4 combines with J gene TRBJ2-7; TRBD2 aligns across 8 bases. This CDR3 contains 16 residues. From germline, CDR1 is SGHNT and CDR2 YYREEE (reference sequence). Germline trimming cut 4 bases from V and 2 bases from J; bases unmatched to any gene: 11. Full variable domain (rest looked up from reference TRBV5-4 and TRBJ2-7): ETGVTQSPTHLIKTRGQQVTLRCSSQSGHNTVSWYQQALGQGPQFIFQYYREEENGRGNFPPRFSGLQFPNYSSELNVNALELDDSALYLCASSTFSGGRAYEQYFGPGTRLTVT.

This clone is a singleton in its sample. The V call is TRBV28, the J call TRBJ1-2, with D unresolved. With 4 bases removed from V and 0 bases from J, the gap between germline ends came to 15 bases. This CDR3 contains 16 residues. Per the germline V gene, CDR1 is MDHEN and CDR2 is SYDVKM. The CDR3 coding sequence is TGTGCCAGCAGTTCGACTGAGCCTAAAGCTAACTATGGCTACACCTTC. This codes for CASSSTEPKANYGYTF.

The chain recombines TRBV4-1 with TRBJ2-7, with TRBD2 matching over 8 bases. Losses at the gene ends were 1 base for V and 4 bases for J; bases not matched to a gene: 3. The CDR3 spans 14 residues. CDR1 is MGHRA and CDR2 is YSYEKL in the germline V gene. Here the CDR3 reads CASSQGASGYEQYF. The DNA of the CDR3 is TGCGCCAGCAGCCAAGGTGCTAGCGGGTACGAGCAGTACTTC.

The chain joins TRBV4-1 to TRBJ2-5; D not resolved. Deletions cut 5 bases from V and 2 bases from J, with 3 bases between. CDR1 is MGHRA and CDR2 is YSYEKL in the germline V gene. The CDR3 is made up of 11 amino acids. Written as DNA, the CDR3 is TGCGCCAGCAGCACACAAGAGACCCAGTACTTC. This translates into CASSTQETQYF.

This sequence joins TRBV18 and TRBJ1-5; no clear D gene. Germline CDR1 is KGHSH and CDR2 is LQKENI. The CDR3 has 15 residues. Trimming removed 2 bases from V and 3 bases from J, with 11 bases in between. Here the CDR3 DNA reads TGTGCCAGCTCACCATCAGATCAGGACAATCAGCCCCAGCATTTT. Translated, it gives CASSPSDQDNQPQHF.

This chain uses TRBV7-6 with TRBJ1-1; tentative D call: TRBD1 (6 bases). The CDR3 is 17 amino acids. V lost 1 base, J lost 2 bases, and 17 bases lay in between. CDR1 SGHVS and CDR2 FNYEAQ come from the germline V gene. CDR3 loop: CASSLETVTGPNTEAFF. DNA for the CDR3: TGTGCCAGCAGCTTAGAGACTGTCACAGGGCCTAACACTGAAGCTTTCTTT.

The rearrangement joins TRBV30 to TRBJ2-7; a weak D match, TRBD2 (6 bases). Looked up from germline, CDR1 is GTSNPN and CDR2 is SVGIG (reference sequence). V shed 2 bases and J shed 1 base, with 9 bases lying between them. The length of the CDR3 is 13 residues. CDR3 loop: CAWSLGLSYEQYF. DNA for the CDR3: TGTGCCTGGAGTTTAGGACTATCCTACGAGCAGTACTTC.

The chain couples TRBV19 to TRBJ1-1, with a weak D call TRBD1 (6 bases). V lost 5 bases and J lost 10, with 17 bases in between. The V gene's germline CDR1 is LNHDA and CDR2 SQIVND (reference sequence). This CDR3 is built from 13 residues. CDR3 sequence reads: CASSPDTDRIAFF. The CDR3 coding sequence is TGTGCCAGTAGTCCTGATACCGACAGGATAGCTTTCTTT.

The chain has TRBV11-1 and TRBJ2-2; possible D gene TRBD2, 5 bases. The CDR3 runs to 13 residues. Germline assignment: CDR1 SGHAT and CDR2 FQDESV (reference sequence). V was clipped by 1 base and J by 6 bases, with 6 bases between them. CDR3 sequence: CASSLVGAGELFF. CDR3 DNA: TGTGCCAGCAGCTTAGTGGGAGCCGGGGAGCTGTTTTTT.

The rearrangement joins TRBV5-1 to TRBJ1-5; 10 nucleotides align to TRBD1. CDR1 is SGHRS and CDR2 is YFSETQ in the germline V gene. V dropped 4 bases and J dropped 3; count of bases not matched to a gene: 4. This CDR3 has 15 residues. The DNA for the CDR3 is TGCGCCAGCAGCACGACAGGGGGCCCCAATCAGCCCCAGCATTTT. This codes for CASSTTGGPNQPQHF.

The genes are TRBV6-5 and TRBJ2-5; 7 nucleotides line up with TRBD2. Germline CDR1 reads MNHEY; CDR2 reads SVGAGI. CDR3 size: 15 residues. V lost 5 bases and J lost 4; bases outside the gene matches: 10. The CDR3 region is CASSPRGGSTETQYF. CDR3 coding DNA: TGTGCCAGCAGTCCTCGCGGCGGGAGTACAGAGACCCAGTACTTC.

V and J are TRBV7-9 and TRBJ2-1; D gene ambiguous. The germline CDR1 and CDR2 sequences are SEHNR and FQNEAQ (reference sequence). V was cut by 1 base and J by 4 bases, with 8 bases left in between. The CDR3 has 14 residues. CDR3 nucleotides: TGTGCCAGCAGCTTAGAAGGAGCTTACAATGAGCAGTTCTTC. Translated, it gives CASSLEGAYNEQFF. The whole variable domain, filled in from reference TRBV7-9 and TRBJ2-1, reads DTGVSQNPRHKITKRGQNVTFRCDPISEHNRLYWYRQTLGQGPEFLTYFQNEAQLEKSRLLSDRFSAERPKGSFSTLEIQRTEQGDSAMYLCASSLEGAYNEQFFGPGTRLTVL.

Points on this clone: At one end the junction does not follow the germline gene, possibly because of a read error. The rearrangement links TRBV4-1 to TRBJ1-1; D gene unclear. CDR3 length: 15 residues. Per the germline V gene, CDR1 is MGHRA and CDR2 is YSYEKL. The CDR3 sequence: CASSQDQPGNAEAFF. The CDR3 DNA follows: TGCGCCAGCAGCCAAGATCAGCCGGGGAACGCTGAAGCTTTCTTT.

The rearrangement uses TRBV9 and TRBJ2-1; 8 nucleotides line up with TRBD1. The germline gives CDR1 SGDLS, CDR2 YYNGEE. The length of the CDR3 is 14 residues. Trimming cost V 3 bases and J 9 bases; bases outside gene matches: 8. This CDR3 reads CASSGRPGGGEQFF. The CDR3 bases are TGTGCCAGCAGCGGCCGACCAGGGGGCGGTGAGCAGTTCTTC.

J is TRBJ2-5 and V is TRBV11-2, with TRBD2 identical over 11 bases. The germline V gene has CDR1 SGHAT and CDR2 FQNNGV. This CDR3 comprises 19 residues. After removal of 3 bases from V and 5 bases from J, the junction contained 17 bases not matched to a gene. The CDR3 loop reads CASSLTSGVGGDLRETQYF. The DNA for the CDR3 is TGTGCCAGCAGCTTGACTAGCGGGGTTGGGGGTGATTTACGGGAGACCCAGTACTTC.

The J gene is TRBJ2-1, the V gene TRBV29-1; D might be TRBD2 (5 bases). The V gene lost 2 bases and the J gene lost 8 bases, with 13 bases spanning the gap. Germline V CDR1 and CDR2: SQVTM, ANQGSEA. The CDR3 is made up of 13 amino acids. CDR3 in DNA: TGCAGCGTTGAAACTAGGAGTACCGATGAGCAGTTCTTC. Translating it yields CSVETRSTDEQFF.